Sequencing of this TCR beta chain was carried out in a study of cytomegalovirus exposure and HLA in healthy donors (dated by TCRdb to between 2016 and 2019). Broadly, across the study: In an earlier analysis of under 600 of the donors, 250 to 350 Gb of sequence data and 100 million or so unique TCR beta sequences from about 190 million T cells were reported. Roughly 300 gigabases of sequencing data and approximately 93 million unique TCR sequences were included in an early release covering several hundred HLA-typed donors. Of the approximately 400 genotyped donors, over 80% were placed in the genetic ancestry cluster associated with self-reported Caucasian donors. The aim of the study was to test whether cataloging public T cell receptors could identify signatures of past pathogen exposure. The study used immunosequencing to profile the T cell repertoires of around 600 subjects and linked those repertoires to cytomegalovirus serostatus. Along with the approximately 700-subject first cohort, a separate validation cohort of over 90 different subjects was used. To predict cytomegalovirus infection status, the study combined high-throughput TCR immunosequencing, statistical association of individual TCRs with disease status, and machine learning. To study patterns of TCR occurrence, a later analysis re-analyzed previously published TCR beta repertoires from 600 to 750 donors and added high-resolution HLA genotyping. Rather than using new phenotypic data, the later analysis identified candidate immune exposures from TCR beta sequences and from how often those sequences occurred across donors. An earlier analysis of 587 of the donors applied high-throughput TCR beta sequencing to assess whether each TCR beta V gene segment acted as functional or pseudogenic. Alongside the repertoire data, information on donor age, sex, ethnicity and CMV serostatus was compiled. A later genetic analysis took genome-wide SNP genotypes for about three fifths of the 666 donors and used that subset as a discovery cohort. Every discovery cohort repertoire had been produced on one sequencing platform. HLA typing included class I and class II loci at four-digit resolution. The number of donors typed differed by locus, with about 620-630 for A, B, C, DRB1 and DQB1, roughly 520 for DQA1, 606 for DPA1, and approximately 470 for DPB1. Because of strong linkage in the cohort, roughly five DR-DQ haplotypes were treated as single units for association and clustering. Among about 360 genotyped donors of the cohort, an average of around 240,000 unique TCR beta nucleotide sequences were sequenced per donor, roughly 18% of them non-productive. What the research found in general, with its limitations: Broadly in line with IMGT annotations, most TCR beta V segments showed up in productive rearrangements about 87% or about 30% of the time in an earlier analysis of 587 of the donors. Across donors, most TCR sequences were observed very rarely, whereas some public TCRs were present in many individuals. Linkage disequilibrium might explain the correlated functional status among segregating V segments, but an unknown experimental factor could not be excluded. Strong co-occurrence of HLA alleles, especially DR and DQ, made assigning TCR associations to individual alleles difficult. Because some donors lacked HLA typing at each locus, the association tests relied only on the typed subset. Because counts were too low, some 17 rarely observed V segments, including chromosome 9 orphons, were left out of the earlier analysis of a few hundred of the donors. According to a later analysis, TCR association rates differed among HLA loci, with DRB1 alleles showing the most associated TCRs and HLA-C alleles showing the fewest. A further reported finding was that TCR beta sequences accurately predicted the HLA-A and HLA-B alleles for most subjects in the first cohort. The study listed 150 to 200 TCR beta chains as associated with cytomegalovirus. A later analysis found that most CMV-associated TCR beta chains appeared HLA-restricted, with HLA associations seemingly driven largely by CMV exposure. The only immune exposure information available for the cohort was CMV serostatus. A few of the identified cytomegalovirus-associated TCR beta chains were confirmed in vitro to be specific for cytomegalovirus antigens. A group of highly shared sequence variants was considered likely to be a technical artifact of the sequencing pipeline. The 87-base-pair reads could not distinguish some IMGT-functional V segments, including TRBV6-2 and TRBV6-3, so those segments were excluded. In a later genetic analysis, fewer N-insertions in productive TCRs were reported among donors in an Asian-associated ancestry cluster than the roughly 700-donor mean. A later analysis reported that several top co-occurrence clusters appeared linked to parvovirus B19, influenza, CMV and Epstein-Barr virus. Sequencing depth was assumed to be roughly uniform across donors in the presence/absence analyses, though that assumption may not hold. The classifier was reported to diagnose cytomegalovirus status with high specificity and sensitivity in both the original and validation cohorts. At a false discovery rate of 0.05, a later analysis linked 15,000 to 20,000 TCR beta sequences to specific HLA alleles. The cohort was sequenced for TCR beta chains only, and without alpha or paired-chain data the features that could be detected were limited. In a later genetic analysis, a missense DCLRE1C variant was associated with V-gene and J-gene trimming of TCR beta chains, and the association was replicated in an independent cohort. The authors suggested that the approach could potentially be extended to other disease states and immunological phenotypes. In a later analysis, HLA-associated TCR beta chains showed more clonal expansion and lower generation probabilities than non-associated chains that were equally common.

The cohort comprised some 730 healthy bone marrow donors. All cohort members were sampled while nominally healthy, although unrecorded immune exposures were likely present. The donor was CMV seronegative and was included in the group of 352 seronegative cohort members. A peripheral blood sample was provided by each donor, and peripheral blood mononuclear cells were used for TCR beta sequencing. The Qiagen DNeasy Blood Extraction Kit was used to extract genomic DNA from the blood cell samples. About this clone: The antigen this receptor binds is unknown. Per-base quality was not reported, and no clone a single base away is much larger than it.

Trimming leaves V shorter by 3 bases and J shorter by 7 bases, with the junction holding 4 bases beyond the gene matches. The germline V gene (reference sequence) supplies CDR1 GTSNPN and CDR2 SVGIG. Including the terminal cysteine and phenylalanine, the CDR3 comprises 13 residues. Only the CDR3 DNA is retained, 39 bases long and in frame from the first base. Libraries were prepared through the immunoSEQ multiplex PCR assay. For the multiplex PCR, a mixture combining 60 forward primers for TCR Vbeta segments and 13 reverse primers for TCR Jbeta segments was used. The CDR3 region of rearranged TCR beta genes was amplified from genomic DNA by a multiplex PCR assay. The Illumina HiSeq System was used to sequence the amplified TCR beta libraries as 87-base-pair reads. From the authors' description of their analysis: A later analysis tallied 75 million to 95 million unique TCR beta chains across the 550 to 850 repertoires, and around 12 million of those chains were shared by two or more donors. To remove PCR and sequencing errors, raw reads were error-corrected and collapsed into unique sequences using a nearest-neighbor algorithm that merged closely related sequences. CDR3 sequences were aligned to IMGT reference sequences to assign V, D and J gene segments. For a sequence to be retained, a match of at least six nucleotides to both a V gene segment and a J gene segment was required. A rearrangement counted as productive if the CDR3 had no stop codons and remained in frame with V and J, and every other rearrangement counted as non-productive. Following IMGT convention, CDR3 was defined as the stretch from the second conserved V-encoded cysteine to the conserved J-encoded phenylalanine. Sequences without an unambiguous match to a single V gene segment were excluded from the earlier analysis of 450 to 750 of the donors. An earlier analysis of a few hundred of the donors classified V segments as functional when productive rearrangements were above 56.7% and as segregating when the standard deviation between donors was above 5%. A statistical classification framework was built to diagnose cytomegalovirus status from the catalog of TCR beta chain sequences. In a later analysis, TCR nucleotide sequences were compared against IMGT/GENE-DB human TR gene sequences so that V and J genes could be assigned. A later analysis assigned CDR3 sequences and most-parsimonious VDJ recombination scenarios with the TCRdist pipeline. A later analysis defined each TCR beta chain by its CDR3 amino acid sequence plus V-gene family, and excluded reads lacking a unique V-gene family. As a way to deal with suspected cross-contamination and a sequencing artifact, a later analysis dropped 450 to 600 nucleotide sequences that were highly shared and had low generation probability. In a later analysis, a clonal expansion index for each public chain was calculated from normalized within-repertoire ranks of inferred template counts. Generation probabilities in a later analysis came from a VDJ recombination model fitted to out-of-frame rearrangements, and those results were checked against IGoR. A later analysis scored TCR-TCR, TCR-HLA and TCR-CMV co-occurrence with hypergeometric tests, applying a repertoire-size bias correction to TCR pairs. To estimate false discovery rates, a later analysis permuted the HLA or CMV assignments 20 times. A later analysis grouped co-occurring TCRs with DBSCAN, adding TCRdist sequence similarity when clustering within HLA-allele-positive subsets. Repertoires with fewer than 30,000 or more than 120,000 public chains, plus five repertoires with anomalous nucleotide sharing, were excluded from co-occurrence clustering. The source is immuneACCESS, and TCRdb retained only in-frame sequences with V and J called. Part of the clones is not carried over; for the studies checked, unresolved V genes explain less than half of this, and the remainder is unexplained. D and trimming were read from the DNA, whereas the V and J calls and clone size are those reported in that table. Counted in this sample were roughly 180,000 clones; 85% of them appeared once. The ten largest clones capture 1% of the sample.

In this chain, TRBV30 is recombined with TRBJ2-2; 8 middle bases align to TRBD1. The receptor's source is a boy aged 2 to 9 in good health and CMV-seronegative. The sequencing input was PBMCs. The CDR3: CAWRGQVYGELFF. The DNA sequence follows: TGTGCCTGGAGGGGACAGGTTTACGGGGAGCTGTTTTTT.